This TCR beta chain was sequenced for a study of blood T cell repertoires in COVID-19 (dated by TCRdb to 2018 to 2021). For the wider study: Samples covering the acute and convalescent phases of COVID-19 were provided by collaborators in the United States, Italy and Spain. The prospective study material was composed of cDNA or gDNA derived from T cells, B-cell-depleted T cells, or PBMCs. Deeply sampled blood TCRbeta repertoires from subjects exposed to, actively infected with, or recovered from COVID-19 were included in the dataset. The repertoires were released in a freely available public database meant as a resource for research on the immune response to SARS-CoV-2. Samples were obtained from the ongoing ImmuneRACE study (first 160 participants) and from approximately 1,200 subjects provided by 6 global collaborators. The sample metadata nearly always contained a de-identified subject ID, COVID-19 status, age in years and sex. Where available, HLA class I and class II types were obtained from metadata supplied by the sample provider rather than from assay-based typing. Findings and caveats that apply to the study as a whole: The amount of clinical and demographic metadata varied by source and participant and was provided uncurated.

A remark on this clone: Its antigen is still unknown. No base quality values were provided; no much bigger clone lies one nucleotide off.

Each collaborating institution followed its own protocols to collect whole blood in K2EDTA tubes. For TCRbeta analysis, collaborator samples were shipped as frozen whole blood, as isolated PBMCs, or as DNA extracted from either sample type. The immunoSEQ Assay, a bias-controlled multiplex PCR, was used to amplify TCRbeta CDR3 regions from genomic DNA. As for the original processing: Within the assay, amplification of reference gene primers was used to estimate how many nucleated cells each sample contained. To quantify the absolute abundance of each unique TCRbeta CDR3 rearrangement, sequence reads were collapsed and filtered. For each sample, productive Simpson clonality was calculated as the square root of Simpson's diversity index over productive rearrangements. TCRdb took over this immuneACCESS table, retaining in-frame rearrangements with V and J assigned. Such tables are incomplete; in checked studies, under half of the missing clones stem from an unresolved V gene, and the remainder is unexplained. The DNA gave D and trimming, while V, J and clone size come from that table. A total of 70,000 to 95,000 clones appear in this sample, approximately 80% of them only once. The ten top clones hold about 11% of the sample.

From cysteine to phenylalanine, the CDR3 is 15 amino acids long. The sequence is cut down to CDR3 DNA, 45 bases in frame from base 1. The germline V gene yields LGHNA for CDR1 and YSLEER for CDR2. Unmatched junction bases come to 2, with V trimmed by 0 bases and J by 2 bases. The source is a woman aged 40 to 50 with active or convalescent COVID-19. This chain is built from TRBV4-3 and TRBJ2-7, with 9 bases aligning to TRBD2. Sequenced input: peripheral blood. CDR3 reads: CASSQEGGRAYEQYF. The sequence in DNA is TGCGCCAGCAGCCAAGAGGGCGGGAGGGCCTACGAGCAGTACTTC.